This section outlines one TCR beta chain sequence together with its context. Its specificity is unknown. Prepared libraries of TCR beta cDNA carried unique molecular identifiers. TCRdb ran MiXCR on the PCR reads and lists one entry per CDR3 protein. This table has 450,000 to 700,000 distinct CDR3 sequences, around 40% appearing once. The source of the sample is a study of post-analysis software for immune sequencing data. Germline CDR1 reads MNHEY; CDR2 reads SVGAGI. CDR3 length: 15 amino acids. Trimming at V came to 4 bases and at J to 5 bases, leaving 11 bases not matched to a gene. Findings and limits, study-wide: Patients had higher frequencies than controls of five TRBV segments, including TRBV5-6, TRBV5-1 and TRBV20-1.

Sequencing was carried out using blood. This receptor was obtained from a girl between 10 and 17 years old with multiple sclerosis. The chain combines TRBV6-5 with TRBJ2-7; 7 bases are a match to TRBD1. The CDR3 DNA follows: TGTGCCAGCAGTTCCAAATACAGGGGAACCAACGAGCAGTACTTC. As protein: CASSSKYRGTNEQYF.